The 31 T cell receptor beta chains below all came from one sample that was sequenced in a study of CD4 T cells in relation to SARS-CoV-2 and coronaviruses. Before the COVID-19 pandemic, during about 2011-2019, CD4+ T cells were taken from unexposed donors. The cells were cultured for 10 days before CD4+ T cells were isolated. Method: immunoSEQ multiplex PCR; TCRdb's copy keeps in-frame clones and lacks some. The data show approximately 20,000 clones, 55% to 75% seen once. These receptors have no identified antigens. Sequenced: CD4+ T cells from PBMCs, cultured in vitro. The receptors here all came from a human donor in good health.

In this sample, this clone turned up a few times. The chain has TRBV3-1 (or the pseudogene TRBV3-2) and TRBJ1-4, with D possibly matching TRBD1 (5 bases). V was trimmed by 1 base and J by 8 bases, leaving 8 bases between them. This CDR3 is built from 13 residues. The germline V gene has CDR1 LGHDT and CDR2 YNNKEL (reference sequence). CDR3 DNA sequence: TGTGCCAGCAGCCAAGGGACATTGGAAAAACTGTTTTTT. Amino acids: CASSQGTLEKLFF.

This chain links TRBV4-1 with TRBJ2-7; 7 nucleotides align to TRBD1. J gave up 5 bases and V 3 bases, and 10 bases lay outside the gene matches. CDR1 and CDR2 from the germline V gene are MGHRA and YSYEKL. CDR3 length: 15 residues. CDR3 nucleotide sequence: TGCGCCAGCAGCCACCCTAGACAGGGTTTGGACGAGCAGTACTTC. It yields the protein CASSHPRQGLDEQYF.

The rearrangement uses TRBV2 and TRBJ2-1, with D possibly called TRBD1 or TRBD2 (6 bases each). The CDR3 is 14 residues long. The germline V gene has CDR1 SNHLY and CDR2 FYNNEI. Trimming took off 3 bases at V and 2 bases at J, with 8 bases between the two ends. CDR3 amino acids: CASSDGGPYNEQFF. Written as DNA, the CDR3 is TGTGCCAGCAGTGATGGGGGGCCCTACAATGAGCAGTTCTTC.

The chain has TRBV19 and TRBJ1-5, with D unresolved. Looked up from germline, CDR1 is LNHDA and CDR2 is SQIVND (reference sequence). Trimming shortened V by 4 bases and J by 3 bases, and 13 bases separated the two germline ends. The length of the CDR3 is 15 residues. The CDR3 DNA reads TGTGCCAGTAGTAGGTCGGAGACCTTCAATCAGCCCCAGCATTTT. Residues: CASSRSETFNQPQHF.

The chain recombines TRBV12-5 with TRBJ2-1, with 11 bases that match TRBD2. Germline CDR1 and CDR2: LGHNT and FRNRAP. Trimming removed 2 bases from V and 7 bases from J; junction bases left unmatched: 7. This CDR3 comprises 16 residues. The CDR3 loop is CASGLPTSGGGNEQFF. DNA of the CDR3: TGTGCTAGTGGTTTGCCTACTAGCGGGGGCGGGAATGAGCAGTTCTTC.

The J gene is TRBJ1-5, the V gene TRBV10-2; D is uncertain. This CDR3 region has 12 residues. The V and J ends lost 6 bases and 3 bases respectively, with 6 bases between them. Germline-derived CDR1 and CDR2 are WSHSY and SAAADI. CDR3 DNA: TGCGCCAGCAGCGACTTCAATCAGCCCCAGCATTTT. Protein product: CASSDFNQPQHF.

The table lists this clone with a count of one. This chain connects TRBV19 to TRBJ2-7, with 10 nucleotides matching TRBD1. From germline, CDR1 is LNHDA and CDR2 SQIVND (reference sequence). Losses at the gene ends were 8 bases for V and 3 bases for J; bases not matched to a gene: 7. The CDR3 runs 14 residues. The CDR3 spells CASERTGGDYEQYF. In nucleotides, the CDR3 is TGTGCCAGTGAACGGACAGGGGGAGACTACGAGCAGTACTTC.

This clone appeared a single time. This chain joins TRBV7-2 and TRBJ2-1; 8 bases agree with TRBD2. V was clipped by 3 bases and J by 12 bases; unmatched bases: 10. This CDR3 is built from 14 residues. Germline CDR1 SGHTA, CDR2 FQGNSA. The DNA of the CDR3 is TGTGCCAGCAGCTTGCGGACTAGCCGGTCGGGGCAGTTCTTC. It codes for CASSLRTSRSGQFF.

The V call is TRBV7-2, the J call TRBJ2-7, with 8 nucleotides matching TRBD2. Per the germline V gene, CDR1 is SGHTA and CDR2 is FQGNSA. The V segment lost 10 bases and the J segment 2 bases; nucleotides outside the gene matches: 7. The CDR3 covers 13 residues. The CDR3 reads CATSGGPAYEQYF. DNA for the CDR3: TGTGCCACCTCGGGGGGGCCAGCCTACGAGCAGTACTTC.

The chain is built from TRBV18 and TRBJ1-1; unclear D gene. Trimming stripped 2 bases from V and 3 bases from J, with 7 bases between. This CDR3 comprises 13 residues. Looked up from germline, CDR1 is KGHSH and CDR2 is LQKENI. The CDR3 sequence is CASSPAADTEAFF. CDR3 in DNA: TGTGCCAGCTCACCAGCGGCAGACACTGAAGCTTTCTTT.

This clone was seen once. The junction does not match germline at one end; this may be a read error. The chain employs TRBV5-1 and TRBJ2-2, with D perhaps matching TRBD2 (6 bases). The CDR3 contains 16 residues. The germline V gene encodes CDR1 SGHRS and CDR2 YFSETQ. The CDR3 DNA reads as TGCGCCAGCAGCCCGTCTCGCCAGGGCGGCATCGGGGGGCTGTTTTTT. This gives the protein CASSPSRQGGIGGLFF.

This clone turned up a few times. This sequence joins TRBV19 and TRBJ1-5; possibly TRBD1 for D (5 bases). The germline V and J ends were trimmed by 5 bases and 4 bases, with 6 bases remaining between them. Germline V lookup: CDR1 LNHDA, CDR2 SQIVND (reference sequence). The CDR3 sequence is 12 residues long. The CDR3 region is CASSWTNQPQHF. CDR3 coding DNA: TGTGCCAGTAGTTGGACAAATCAGCCCCAGCATTTT.

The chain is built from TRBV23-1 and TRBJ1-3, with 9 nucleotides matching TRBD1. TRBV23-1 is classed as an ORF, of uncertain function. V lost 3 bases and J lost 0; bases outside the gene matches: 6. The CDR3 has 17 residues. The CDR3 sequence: CASSHGQGIYSGNTIYF. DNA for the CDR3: TGCGCCAGCAGTCACGGACAGGGGATCTACTCTGGAAACACCATATATTTT.

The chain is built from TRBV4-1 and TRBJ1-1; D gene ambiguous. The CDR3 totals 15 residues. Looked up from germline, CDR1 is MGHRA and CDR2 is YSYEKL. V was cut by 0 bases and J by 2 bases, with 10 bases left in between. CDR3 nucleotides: TGCGCCAGCAGCCAAGAAGGGCATTTTAACACTGAAGCTTTCTTT. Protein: CASSQEGHFNTEAFF.

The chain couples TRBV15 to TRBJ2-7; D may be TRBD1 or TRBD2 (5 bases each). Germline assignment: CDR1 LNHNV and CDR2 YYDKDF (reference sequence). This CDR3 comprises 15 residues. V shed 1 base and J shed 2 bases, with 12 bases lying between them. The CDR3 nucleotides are TGTGCCACCAGCAGAGCCGGGACGGCAACCTACGAGCAGTACTTC. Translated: CATSRAGTATYEQYF. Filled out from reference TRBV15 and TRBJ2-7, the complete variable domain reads DAMVIQNPRYQVTQFGKPVTLSCSQTLNHNVMYWYQQKSSQAPKLLFHYYDKDFNNEADTPDNFQSRRPNTSFCFLDIRSPGLGDTAMYLCATSRAGTATYEQYFGPGTRLTVT.

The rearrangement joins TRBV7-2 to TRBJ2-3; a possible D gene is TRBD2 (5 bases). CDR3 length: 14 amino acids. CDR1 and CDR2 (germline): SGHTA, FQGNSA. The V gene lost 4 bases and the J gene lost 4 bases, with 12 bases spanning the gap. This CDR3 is CASSSGLLADTQYF. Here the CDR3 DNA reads TGTGCCAGCAGCTCCGGACTTCTTGCAGATACGCAGTATTTT.

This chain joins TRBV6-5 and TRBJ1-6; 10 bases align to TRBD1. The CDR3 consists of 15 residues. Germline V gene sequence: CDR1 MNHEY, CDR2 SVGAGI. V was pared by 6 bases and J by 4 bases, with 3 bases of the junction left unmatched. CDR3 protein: CASSRDRGYNSPLHF. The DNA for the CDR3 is TGTGCCAGCAGCCGGGACAGGGGTTATAATTCACCCCTCCACTTT.

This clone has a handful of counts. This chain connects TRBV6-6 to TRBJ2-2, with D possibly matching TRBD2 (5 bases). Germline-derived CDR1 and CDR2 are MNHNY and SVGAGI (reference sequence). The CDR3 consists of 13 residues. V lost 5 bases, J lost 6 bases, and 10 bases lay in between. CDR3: CASSRAGAGELFF. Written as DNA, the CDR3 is TGTGCCAGCAGTCGGGCGGGCGCCGGGGAGCTGTTTTTT.

The DNA of the CDR3 is TGTGCCAGCAGTGAAGCATTTAAGGCGGGGGTCCTCACAGATACGCAGTATTTT. Its translation is CASSEAFKAGVLTDTQYF. The chain carries TRBV2 and TRBJ2-3, with 7 positions matching TRBD2. Germline V gene data show CDR1 as SNHLY and CDR2 as FYNNEI. J was trimmed by 2 bases and V by 0 bases; bases with no gene match: 11. CDR3 length: 18 amino acids.

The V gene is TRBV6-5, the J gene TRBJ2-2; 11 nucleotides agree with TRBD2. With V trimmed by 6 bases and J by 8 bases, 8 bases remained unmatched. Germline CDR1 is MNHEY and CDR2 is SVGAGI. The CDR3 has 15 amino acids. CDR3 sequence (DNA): TGTGCCAGCAGGGTGACTAGCGGGGCACCGGGGGAGCTGTTTTTT. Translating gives CASRVTSGAPGELFF.

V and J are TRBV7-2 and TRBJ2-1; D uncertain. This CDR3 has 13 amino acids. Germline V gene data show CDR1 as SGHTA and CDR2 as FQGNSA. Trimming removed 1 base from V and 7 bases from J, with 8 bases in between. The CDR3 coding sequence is TGTGCCAGCAGCTTAGAGCAAGCGAATGAGCAGTTCTTC. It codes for CASSLEQANEQFF.

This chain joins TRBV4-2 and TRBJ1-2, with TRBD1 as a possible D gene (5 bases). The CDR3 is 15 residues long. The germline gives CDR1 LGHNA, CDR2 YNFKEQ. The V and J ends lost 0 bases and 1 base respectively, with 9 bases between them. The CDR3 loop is CASSQEGDGNYGYTF. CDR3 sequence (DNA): TGTGCCAGCAGCCAAGAGGGGGACGGTAACTATGGCTACACCTTC.

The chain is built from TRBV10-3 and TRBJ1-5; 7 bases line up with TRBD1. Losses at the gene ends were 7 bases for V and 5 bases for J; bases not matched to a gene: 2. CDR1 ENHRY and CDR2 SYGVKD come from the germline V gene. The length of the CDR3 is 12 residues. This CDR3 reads CAINDRDQPQHF. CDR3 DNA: TGTGCCATCAATGACAGGGATCAGCCCCAGCATTTT.

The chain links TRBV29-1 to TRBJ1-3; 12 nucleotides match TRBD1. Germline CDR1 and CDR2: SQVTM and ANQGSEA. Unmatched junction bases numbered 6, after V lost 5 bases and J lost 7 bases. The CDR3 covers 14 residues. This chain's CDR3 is CSVLVGTGGNTIYF. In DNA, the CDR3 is TGCAGCGTTCTGGTCGGGACAGGGGGCAACACCATATATTTT.

In DNA, the CDR3 is TGTGCCAGCAGCAAGCGGGGGGGGAGCACAGATACGCAGTATTTT. Its translation is CASSKRGGSTDTQYF. The chain employs TRBV11-3 and TRBJ2-3, with TRBD2 matching over 10 bases. Trimming at V came to 5 bases and at J to 0 bases, leaving 2 bases not matched to a gene. The CDR3 is 15 amino acids. Germline CDR1 and CDR2: SGHNT and YENEEA.

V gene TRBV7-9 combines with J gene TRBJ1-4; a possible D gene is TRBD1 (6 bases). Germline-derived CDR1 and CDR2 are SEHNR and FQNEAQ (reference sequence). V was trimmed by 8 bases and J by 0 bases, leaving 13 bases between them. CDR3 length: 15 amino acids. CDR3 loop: CASRQGTTTNEKLFF. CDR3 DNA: TGTGCCAGCCGTCAGGGGACTACAACTAATGAAAAACTGTTTTTT.

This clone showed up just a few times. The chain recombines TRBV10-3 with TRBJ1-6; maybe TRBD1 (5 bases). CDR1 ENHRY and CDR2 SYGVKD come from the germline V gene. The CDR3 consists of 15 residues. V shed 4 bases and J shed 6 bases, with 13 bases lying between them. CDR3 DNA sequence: TGTGCCATCAGTGTCCGCGGGACTTCTAATTCACCCCTCCACTTT. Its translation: CAISVRGTSNSPLHF.

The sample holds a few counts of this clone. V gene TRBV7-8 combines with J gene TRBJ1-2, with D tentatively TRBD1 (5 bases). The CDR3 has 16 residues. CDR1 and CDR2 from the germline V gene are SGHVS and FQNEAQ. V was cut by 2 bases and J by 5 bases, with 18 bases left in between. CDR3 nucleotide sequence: TGTGCCAGCAGCTTATCGTCTCCGTCGGGACGTTATGGCTACACCTTC. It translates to CASSLSSPSGRYGYTF.

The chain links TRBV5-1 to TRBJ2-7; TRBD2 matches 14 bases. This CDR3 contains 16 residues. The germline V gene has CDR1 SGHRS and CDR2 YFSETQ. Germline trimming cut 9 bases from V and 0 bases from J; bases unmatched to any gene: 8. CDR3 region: CAIPGLAGDSSYEQYF. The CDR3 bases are TGCGCCATTCCGGGACTAGCGGGGGATAGCTCCTACGAGCAGTACTTC.

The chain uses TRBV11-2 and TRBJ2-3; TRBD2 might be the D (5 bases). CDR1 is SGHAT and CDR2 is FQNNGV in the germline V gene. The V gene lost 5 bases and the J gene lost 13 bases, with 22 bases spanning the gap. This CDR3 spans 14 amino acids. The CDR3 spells CASSPLSGWLLKYF. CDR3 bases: TGTGCCAGCAGCCCTCTCTCGGGGTGGTTGCTTAAGTATTTT. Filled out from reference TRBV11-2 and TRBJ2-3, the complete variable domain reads EAGVAQSPRYKIIEKRQSVAFWCNPISGHATLYWYQQILGQGPKLLIQFQNNGVVDDSQLPKDRFSAERLKGVDSTLKIQPAKLEDSAVYLCASSPLSGWLLKYFGPGTRLTVL.

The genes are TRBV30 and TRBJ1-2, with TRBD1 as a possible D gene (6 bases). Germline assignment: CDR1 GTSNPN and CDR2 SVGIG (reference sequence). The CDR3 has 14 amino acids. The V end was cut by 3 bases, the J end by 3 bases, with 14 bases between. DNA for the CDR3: TGTGCCTGGAGCACAGGGTCTTCGGACTATGGCTACACCTTC. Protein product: CAWSTGSSDYGYTF.